These 12 T cell receptor beta chains originate from one sample sequenced in a study of CD8 T cells in ankylosing spondylitis. TCRdb reprocessed the 5' RACE reads via MiXCR and lists one record per CDR3 protein. The top ten clones hold around 6.8% of a sample with approximately 550,000 distinct CDR3 sequences, roughly 13% of them seen once. Which antigens these TCRs recognize remains unknown. Study-level points and caveats: Among TCR beta sequences, a motif of roughly 8 highly homologous variants appeared characteristic of ankylosing spondylitis blood.

Sequencing input: blood, either unsorted or a sorted T cell fraction (not recorded which). The receptors come from a male donor with ankylosing spondylitis.

This clonotype has at least ten counts. The J gene is TRBJ2-3, the V gene TRBV5-1, with D possibly called TRBD1 or TRBD2 (5 bases each). The CDR3 covers 15 residues. The V and J ends lost 3 bases and 2 bases respectively, with 13 bases between them. The germline CDR1 and CDR2 sequences are SGHRS and YFSETQ. CDR3 bases: TGCGCCAGCAGCTGGAGGACACCGCACACAGATACGCAGTATTTT. Translating gives CASSWRTPHTDTQYF.

A few counts support this clonotype. This chain uses TRBV12-3 or TRBV12-4 with TRBJ2-1; 7 bases agree with TRBD2. J was trimmed by 0 bases and V by 5 bases; bases with no gene match: 10. The CDR3 loop spans 17 amino acids. The CDR3: CASSQQWAGVSYNEQFF. Here the CDR3 DNA reads TGTGCCAGCAGTCAGCAATGGGCGGGAGTCTCCTACAATGAGCAGTTCTTC.

The CDR3 loop is CASSQPGPSVYEQYF. The CDR3 nucleotides read TGTGCCAGCAGCCAACCCGGGCCCTCGGTCTACGAGCAGTACTTC. The chain has TRBV3-1 and TRBJ2-7; no firm D call. Trimming cost V 2 bases and J 3 bases, with 14 bases left between them. CDR1 LGHDT and CDR2 YNNKEL come from the germline V gene (reference sequence). There are 15 residues in the CDR3.

The chain employs TRBV14 and TRBJ2-7; D may be TRBD1 or TRBD2 (6 bases each). The CDR3 runs 14 residues. The germline CDR1 and CDR2 sequences are SGHDN and FVKESK. Deletions cut 2 bases from V and 9 bases from J, with 17 bases between. The CDR3 spells CASSQSGANGLQYF. The CDR3, as DNA: TGTGCCAGCAGCCAATCGGGGGCAAACGGGTTGCAGTACTTC.

This clonotype was observed a handful of times. This chain uses TRBV5-5 with TRBJ1-6, with D possibly being TRBD1 (5 bases). CDR1 is SGHKS and CDR2 is YYEKEE in the germline V gene (reference sequence). The V gene lost 0 bases and the J gene lost 3 bases, with 16 bases spanning the gap. The CDR3 sequence is 18 residues long. The CDR3 DNA sequence: TGTGCCAGCAGCTTGGCCCCGATCGGGACGGACTATAATTCACCCCTCCACTTT. Amino acid sequence: CASSLAPIGTDYNSPLHF.

The chain joins TRBV20-1 to TRBJ2-2; D is undetermined. The germline V gene has CDR1 DFQATT and CDR2 SNEGSKA (reference sequence). V dropped 0 bases and J dropped 5 bases, with 16 bases sitting between them. The CDR3 extends over 16 amino acids. The CDR3: CSARDPRAARTGELFF. The CDR3 DNA sequence: TGCAGTGCTAGAGATCCCCGCGCAGCACGTACCGGGGAGCTGTTTTTT.

This clonotype was picked up a small number of times. The chain combines TRBV2 with TRBJ2-2; 12 bases are shared with TRBD2. This CDR3 spans 15 amino acids. J was trimmed by 6 bases and V by 3 bases; bases with no gene match: 2. Germline assignment: CDR1 SNHLY and CDR2 FYNNEI. CDR3 nucleotides: TGTGCCAGCAGTGAGACTAGCGGGAGCCCCGGGGAGCTGTTTTTT. Its translation: CASSETSGSPGELFF.

This clonotype appeared a few times. The gene calls are TRBV5-1 and TRBJ2-3; tentatively, D is TRBD2 (6 bases). V was pared by 1 base and J by 3 bases, with 12 bases between. CDR3 length: 15 residues. Per the germline V gene, CDR1 is SGHRS and CDR2 is YFSETQ. The CDR3 sequence is CASSLSIAGTDTQYF. Written as DNA, the CDR3 is TGCGCCAGCAGCTTGAGTATCGCGGGAACAGATACGCAGTATTTT. Full variable domain (remainder filled in from reference TRBV5-1 and TRBJ2-3): KAGVTQTPRYLIKTRGQQVTLSCSPISGHRSVSWYQQTPGQGLQFLFEYFSETQRNKGNFPGRFSGRQFSNSRSEMNVSTLELGDSALYLCASSLSIAGTDTQYFGPGTRLTVL.

This clonotype has just a few counts. The chain links TRBV28 to TRBJ2-3; D ambiguous. V lost 5 bases, J lost 0 bases, and 15 bases lay in between. Germline values: CDR1 MDHEN, CDR2 SYDVKM. The CDR3 extends over 16 amino acids. The CDR3 loop is CASSPLLQTSTDTQYF. Written as DNA, the CDR3 is TGTGCCAGCAGTCCCCTTCTACAGACGAGCACAGATACGCAGTATTTT.

A few counts support this clonotype. This chain joins TRBV4-2 and TRBJ2-2, with D tentatively TRBD1 (8 bases). Trimming took off 5 bases at V and 6 bases at J, with 16 bases between the two ends. Germline CDR1 LGHNA, CDR2 YNFKEQ. The CDR3 has 15 residues. The CDR3 protein is CASSSDRGGSGELFF. CDR3 DNA: TGTGCCAGCAGCTCCGACAGGGGAGGGTCCGGGGAGCTGTTTTTT.

The CDR3 coding sequence is TGTGCCAGCAGCCTAGGGACAGGGGTTGGTCATAGCAATCAGCCCCAGCATTTT. As protein: CASSLGTGVGHSNQPQHF. The chain joins TRBV5-6 to TRBJ1-5; 10 nucleotides match TRBD1. Germline CDR1 and CDR2: SGHDT and YYEEEE. Trimming took 4 bases from V and 0 from J; bases not matched to a gene: 10. CDR3 length: 18 amino acids. Together with reference TRBV5-6 and TRBJ1-5, the CDR3 gives the full variable domain: DAGVTQSPTHLIKTRGQQVTLRCSPKSGHDTVSWYQQALGQGPQFIFQYYEEEERQRGNFPDRFSGHQFPNYSSELNVNALLLGDSALYLCASSLGTGVGHSNQPQHFGDGTRLSIL.

The chain employs TRBV20-1 and TRBJ1-5; unclear D gene. The germline CDR1 and CDR2 sequences are DFQATT and SNEGSKA (reference sequence). Trimming shortened V by 4 bases and J by 2 bases, and 15 bases separated the two germline ends. The CDR3 runs 15 residues. The CDR3 DNA follows: TGCAGTGCTATCCCGTTGGGTAGAGGCAATCAGCCCCAGCATTTT. Translated, it gives CSAIPLGRGNQPQHF.